The 3 T cell receptor beta chains below were found in one sample sequenced in a study of T-cell reconstitution after alpha-beta-depleted transplantation in children. General study results and limits: The authors attributed T-cell counts and diversity one year after transplant mostly to newly produced T cells.

These receptors lack a known antigen. Library preparation (for TCRbeta) was performed with unique molecular identifiers. TCRdb reanalysed the PCR reads using MiXCR and keeps one entry per CDR3 protein. The data contain hundreds of thousands of distinct CDR3 sequences, 6% to 10% of them singletons. The material sequenced was peripheral blood, taken 360 days after TCRalphabeta/CD19-depleted stem cell transplant. The origin of the receptors is a female patient aged 2-9 years who had a stem cell transplant for Fanconi anemia, so the T cells may come from the graft donor.

This clonotype has a handful of counts. The chain combines TRBV28 with TRBJ1-5; D unclear. V was trimmed by 6 bases and J by 4 bases, leaving 13 bases between them. This CDR3 has 14 residues. Germline CDR1 reads MDHEN; CDR2 reads SYDVKM. The DNA of the CDR3 is TGTGCCAGCAGCCGCCCTGCCCAAAATCAGCCCCAGCATTTT. This encodes CASSRPAQNQPQHF.

This clonotype was seen a few times. V usage is TRBV11-2 and J usage is TRBJ2-5; D remains unclear. The CDR3 runs 13 residues. V lost 0 bases to trimming and J lost 2 bases, with 4 bases between them. Germline lookup yields CDR1 SGHAT and CDR2 FQNNGV. The CDR3 spells CASSLELQETQYF. As DNA, the CDR3 is TGTGCCAGCAGCTTAGAGCTACAAGAGACCCAGTACTTC.

This chain uses TRBV5-5 with TRBJ1-2; D not certain. The CDR3 length is 14 residues. The V end lost 4 bases, the J end lost 4 bases, and 14 bases lay between the germline ends. Germline CDR1 SGHKS, CDR2 YYEKEE (reference sequence). CDR3 bases: TGTGCCAGCAGCCCGGCATATCAGGCCTATGGCTACACCTTC. It specifies CASSPAYQAYGYTF.